The present entry profiles one TCR beta chain with its context. The antigen remains undetermined. The sample belongs to a study of T cell responses to AZD1222 COVID-19 vaccine. Whole-study findings and limits: As reported, nearly half of all spike-specific TCRs target variant regions that are unmutated. With two AZD1222 doses given, Spike-specific TCR breadth and depth both rose.

Assay used: immunoSEQ multiplex PCR; TCRdb lists only in-frame clones, some missing. The sample gives 95,000 to 150,000 clones, around 85% of which show up once; 3.5% to 5% is in the top ten. Sequencing was performed on peripheral blood, taken 28 days after the second AZD1222 dose. This sequence was found in an adult who received the AZD1222 COVID-19 vaccine.

CDR3 in amino acids: CASSSSGKLVSGANVLTF. DNA for the CDR3: TGTGCCAGCAGCTCGTCGGGTAAACTAGTCTCTGGGGCCAACGTCCTGACTTTC. J is TRBJ2-6 and V is TRBV3-1 (or the pseudogene TRBV3-2); the D gene is possibly TRBD2 (5 bases). In germline, CDR1 is LGHDT, CDR2 YNNKEL (reference sequence). CDR3 length: 18 residues. Trimming stripped 5 bases from V and 0 bases from J, with 17 bases between.